This entry lists 15 T cell receptor beta chains sequenced from one sample in a study of blood T cell repertoires in COVID-19. Profiled with immunoSEQ multiplex PCR; TCRdb holds only in-frame clones, not every one. The table shows 350,000 to 400,000 clones, with approximately 90% occurring only once. The sample consisted of PBMCs or T cells enriched from blood (not recorded which). Source of these receptors: a woman younger than 30 who had recovered from COVID-19.

Concerning this clone: Compared with germline, one end of the junction differs, possibly owing to a read error. This chain links TRBV19 with TRBJ1-2; D perhaps matches TRBD1 (5 bases). The CDR3 totals 15 residues. Germline assignment: CDR1 LNHDA and CDR2 SQIVND (reference sequence). In nucleotides, the CDR3 is TGTGCCAGTAGTATAGAGGGGACGGAGGACTATCGCTACACCTTC. As protein: CASSIEGTEDYRYTF.

This chain uses TRBV19 with TRBJ1-2; D perhaps matches TRBD1 (5 bases). This CDR3 spans 13 amino acids. CDR1 and CDR2 from the germline V gene are LNHDA and SQIVND (reference sequence). Trimming removed 3 bases from V and 6 bases from J, with 11 bases in between. The CDR3 reads CASSIGRADGYTF. CDR3 bases: TGTGCCAGTAGTATTGGCAGGGCAGATGGCTACACCTTC.

This chain's CDR3 is CASSPYGNTEAFF. DNA for the CDR3: TGTGCCAGCAGCCCTTACGGGAACACTGAAGCTTTCTTT. The chain recombines TRBV11-1 with TRBJ1-1; unclear D gene. The germline V gene has CDR1 SGHAT and CDR2 FQDESV (reference sequence). The length of the CDR3 is 13 residues. Trimming stripped 5 bases from V and 1 base from J, with 8 bases between.

The chain combines TRBV30 with TRBJ1-5; the D gene is possibly TRBD1 (5 bases). This CDR3 has 15 amino acids. CDR1 GTSNPN and CDR2 SVGIG come from the germline V gene (reference sequence). Trimming cost V 1 base and J 9 bases, with 19 bases left between them. The CDR3 spells CAWSGSGQGMWPQHF. The CDR3 DNA follows: TGTGCCTGGAGTGGTAGTGGCCAGGGTATGTGGCCCCAGCATTTT.

The gene calls are TRBV7-2 and TRBJ1-2; D remains ambiguous. The CDR3 covers 11 residues. Trimming removed 2 bases at V and 6 bases at J, with 4 bases between. Germline V gene data show CDR1 as SGHTA and CDR2 as FQGNSA. The CDR3 DNA sequence: TGTGCCAGCAGCTTACATGATGGCTACACCTTC. Protein: CASSLHDGYTF.

This clone came up once. The gene calls are TRBV28 and TRBJ2-5, with D possibly matching TRBD1 (6 bases). V lost 5 bases, J lost 3 bases, and 19 bases lay in between. The CDR3 is made up of 16 amino acids. The germline V gene encodes CDR1 MDHEN and CDR2 SYDVKM. Here the CDR3 DNA reads TGTGCCAGCAGTACGCGTACAGGGATATGGGAAGAGACCCAGTACTTC. Translation gives CASSTRTGIWEETQYF.

This clone turned up a few times. The chain joins TRBV9 to TRBJ1-5; D is unclear. This CDR3 has 15 residues. Germline V gene sequence: CDR1 SGDLS, CDR2 YYNGEE. The germline V and J ends were trimmed by 1 base and 7 bases, with 15 bases remaining between them. The CDR3 bases are TGTGCCAGCAGCGTATCCGCAGGAGGCGGCCAGCCCCAGCATTTT. Residues: CASSVSAGGGQPQHF.

This rearrangement joins TRBV4-2 to TRBJ1-5, with 11 nucleotides matching TRBD1. Germline V gene lookup returns CDR1 LGHNA and CDR2 YNFKEQ. The CDR3 loop spans 16 amino acids. J was trimmed by 4 bases and V by 3 bases; bases with no gene match: 5. As DNA, the CDR3 is TGTGCCAGCAGCCACGGGGGGACAGGGGGTAATCAGCCCCAGCATTTT. Amino acid sequence: CASSHGGTGGNQPQHF.

The V and J genes are TRBV10-3 and TRBJ2-1, with D possibly matching TRBD2 (5 bases). CDR1 is ENHRY and CDR2 is SYGVKD in the germline V gene. CDR3 length: 16 residues. V lost 4 bases to trimming and J lost 1 base, with 14 bases between them. In DNA form, the CDR3 reads TGTGCCATCAGTGTGCGGGCTCCTAGTTCCTACAATGAGCAGTTCTTC. Translation: CAISVRAPSSYNEQFF.

The V gene is TRBV6-5, the J gene TRBJ2-1, with TRBD1 matching over 7 bases. CDR1 and CDR2 from the germline V gene are MNHEY and SVGAGI. This CDR3 has 13 amino acids. After removal of 6 bases from V and 4 bases from J, the junction contained 3 bases not matched to a gene. The chain's CDR3 is CASRMGQYNEQFF. The CDR3 nucleotides read TGTGCCAGCAGAATGGGACAGTACAATGAGCAGTTCTTC.

The gene calls are TRBV30 and TRBJ1-2; D unclear. The V gene lost 3 bases and the J gene lost 2 bases, with 10 bases spanning the gap. CDR1 is GTSNPN and CDR2 is SVGIG in the germline V gene (reference sequence). This CDR3 has 13 residues. CDR3 coding DNA: TGTGCCTGGAGGATCCGCGGGAACTATGGCTACACCTTC. Residues: CAWRIRGNYGYTF. Variable domain in full (rest from reference TRBV30 and TRBJ1-2): SQTIHQWPATLVQPVGSPLSLECTVEGTSNPNLYWYRQAAGRGLQLLFYSVGIGQISSEVPQNLSASRPQDRQFILSSKKLLLSDSGFYLCAWRIRGNYGYTFGSGTRLTVV.

The CDR3 sequence: CASSHTRTGSIWEETQYF. The CDR3, as DNA: TGTGCCAGCAGCCATACCAGGACAGGCTCAATTTGGGAAGAGACCCAGTACTTC. The chain joins TRBV7-9 to TRBJ2-5; 7 bases are shared with TRBD1. The V segment lost 5 bases and the J segment 3 bases; nucleotides outside the gene matches: 18. Germline CDR1 is SEHNR and CDR2 is FQNEAQ (reference sequence). The CDR3 has 18 residues.

This chain connects TRBV4-1 to TRBJ2-6, with D possibly being TRBD1 (6 bases). V dropped 0 bases and J dropped 3 bases, with 9 bases sitting between them. Looked up from germline, CDR1 is MGHRA and CDR2 is YSYEKL. CDR3 length: 16 residues. This CDR3 is CASSQDRGSGANVLTF. CDR3 sequence (DNA): TGCGCCAGCAGCCAAGACAGGGGTAGTGGGGCCAACGTCCTGACTTTC.

The chain couples TRBV5-4 to TRBJ2-7; tentatively, D is TRBD2 (5 bases). The CDR3 is made up of 14 amino acids. V dropped 2 bases and J dropped 2 bases, with 11 bases sitting between them. Germline CDR1 SGHNT, CDR2 YYREEE (reference sequence). The CDR3 region has the DNA TGTGCCAGCAGCTTTGCGGGTCCCACCTACGAGCAGTACTTC. Translating gives CASSFAGPTYEQYF.

This sequence joins TRBV3-1 (or the pseudogene TRBV3-2) and TRBJ1-4; D not certain. CDR1 and CDR2 (germline): LGHDT, YNNKEL (reference sequence). This CDR3 region has 17 residues. V lost 4 bases and J lost 5, with 20 bases in between. The CDR3 is CASSRKHRSLTNEKLFF. The DNA of the CDR3 is TGTGCCAGCAGCCGGAAGCATAGGAGTCTGACCAATGAAAAACTGTTTTTT.